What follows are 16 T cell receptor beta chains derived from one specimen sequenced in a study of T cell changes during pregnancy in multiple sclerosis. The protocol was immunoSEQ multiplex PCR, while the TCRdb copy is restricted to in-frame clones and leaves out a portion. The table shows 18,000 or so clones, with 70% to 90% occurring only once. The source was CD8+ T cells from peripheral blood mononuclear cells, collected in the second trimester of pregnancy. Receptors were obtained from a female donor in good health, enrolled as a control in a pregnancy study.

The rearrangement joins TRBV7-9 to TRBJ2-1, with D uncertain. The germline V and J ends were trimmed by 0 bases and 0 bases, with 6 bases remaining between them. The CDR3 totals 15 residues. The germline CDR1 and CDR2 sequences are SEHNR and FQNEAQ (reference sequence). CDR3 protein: CASSLAPNSYNEQFF. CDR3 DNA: TGTGCCAGCAGCTTAGCTCCTAACTCCTACAATGAGCAGTTCTTC. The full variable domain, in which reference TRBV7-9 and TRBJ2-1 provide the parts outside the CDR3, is DTGVSQNPRHKITKRGQNVTFRCDPISEHNRLYWYRQTLGQGPEFLTYFQNEAQLEKSRLLSDRFSAERPKGSFSTLEIQRTEQGDSAMYLCASSLAPNSYNEQFFGPGTRLTVL.

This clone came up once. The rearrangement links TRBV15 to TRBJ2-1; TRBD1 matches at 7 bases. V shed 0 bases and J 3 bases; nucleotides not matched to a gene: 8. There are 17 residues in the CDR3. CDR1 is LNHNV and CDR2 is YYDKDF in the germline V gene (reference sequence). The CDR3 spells CATSREGEGAGYNEQFF. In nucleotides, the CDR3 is TGTGCCACCAGCAGAGAGGGTGAGGGGGCCGGCTACAATGAGCAGTTCTTC.

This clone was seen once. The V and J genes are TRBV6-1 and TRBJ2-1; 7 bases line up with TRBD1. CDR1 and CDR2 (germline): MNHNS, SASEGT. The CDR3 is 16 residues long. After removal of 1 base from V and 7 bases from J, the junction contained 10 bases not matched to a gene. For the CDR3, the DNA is TGTGCCAGCAGTGAAGAGGGGGCAGGGGCCCGAAATGAGCAGTTCTTC. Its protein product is CASSEEGAGARNEQFF.

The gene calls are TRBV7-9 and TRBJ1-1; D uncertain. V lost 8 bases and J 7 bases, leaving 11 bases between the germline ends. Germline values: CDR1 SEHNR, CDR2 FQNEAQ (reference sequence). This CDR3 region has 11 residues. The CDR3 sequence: CASRLAGEAFF. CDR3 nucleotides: TGTGCCAGCCGTCTTGCGGGTGAAGCTTTCTTT.

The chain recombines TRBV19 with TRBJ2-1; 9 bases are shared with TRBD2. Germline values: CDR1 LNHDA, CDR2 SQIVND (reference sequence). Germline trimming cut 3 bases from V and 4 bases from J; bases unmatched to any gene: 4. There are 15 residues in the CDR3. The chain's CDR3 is CASSISSGEYNEQFF. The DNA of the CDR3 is TGTGCCAGTAGTATCTCTAGCGGGGAGTACAATGAGCAGTTCTTC.

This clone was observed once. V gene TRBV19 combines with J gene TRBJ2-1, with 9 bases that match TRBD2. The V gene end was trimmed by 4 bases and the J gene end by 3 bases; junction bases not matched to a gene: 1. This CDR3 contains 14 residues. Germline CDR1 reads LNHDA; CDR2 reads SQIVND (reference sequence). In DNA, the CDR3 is TGTGCCAGTAGTACTAGCGGGGACTACAATGAGCAGTTCTTC. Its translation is CASSTSGDYNEQFF.

For the CDR3, the DNA is TGTGCCAGCACCCTTGGCGGGCCAATCCAAGAGACCCAGTACTTC. Translated, it gives CASTLGGPIQETQYF. The chain recombines TRBV7-8 with TRBJ2-5; D possibly corresponds to TRBD2 (5 bases). CDR1 is SGHVS, CDR2 FQNEAQ, per germline. CDR3 length: 15 amino acids. V lost 7 bases, J lost 1 base, and 16 bases lay in between. Combining the CDR3 with reference TRBV7-8 and TRBJ2-5 gives the whole variable domain GAGVSQSPRYKVAKRGQDVALRCDPISGHVSLFWYQQALGQGPEFLTYFQNEAQLDKSGLPSDRFFAERPEGSVSTLKIQRTQQEDSAVYLCASTLGGPIQETQYFGPGTRLLVL.

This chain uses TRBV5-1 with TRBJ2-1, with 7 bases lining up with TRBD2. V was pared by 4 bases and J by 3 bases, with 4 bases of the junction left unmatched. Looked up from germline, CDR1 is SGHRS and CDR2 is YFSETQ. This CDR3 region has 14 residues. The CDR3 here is CASSGGEGYNEQFF. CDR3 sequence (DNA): TGCGCCAGCAGCGGGGGGGAGGGCTACAATGAGCAGTTCTTC. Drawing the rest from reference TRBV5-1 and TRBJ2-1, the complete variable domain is KAGVTQTPRYLIKTRGQQVTLSCSPISGHRSVSWYQQTPGQGLQFLFEYFSETQRNKGNFPGRFSGRQFSNSRSEMNVSTLELGDSALYLCASSGGEGYNEQFFGPGTRLTVL.

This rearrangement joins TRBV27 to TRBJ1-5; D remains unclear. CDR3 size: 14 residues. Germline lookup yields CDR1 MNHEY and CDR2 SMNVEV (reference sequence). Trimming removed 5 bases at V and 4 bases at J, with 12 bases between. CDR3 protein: CASSRRTQNQPQHF. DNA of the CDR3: TGTGCCAGCAGTCGAAGAACTCAAAATCAGCCCCAGCATTTT.

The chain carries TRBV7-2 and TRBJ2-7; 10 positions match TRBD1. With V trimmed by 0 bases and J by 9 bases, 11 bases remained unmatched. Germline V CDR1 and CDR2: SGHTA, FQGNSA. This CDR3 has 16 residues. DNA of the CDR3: TGTGCCAGCAGCTTAGCCCGGGACAGGGGTTCCCTGGGGCAGTACTTC. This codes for CASSLARDRGSLGQYF. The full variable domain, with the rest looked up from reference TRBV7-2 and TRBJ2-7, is GAGVSQSPSNKVTEKGKDVELRCDPISGHTALYWYRQSLGQGLEFLIYFQGNSAPDKSGLPSDRFSAERTGGSVSTLTIQRTQQEDSAVYLCASSLARDRGSLGQYFGPGTRLTVT.

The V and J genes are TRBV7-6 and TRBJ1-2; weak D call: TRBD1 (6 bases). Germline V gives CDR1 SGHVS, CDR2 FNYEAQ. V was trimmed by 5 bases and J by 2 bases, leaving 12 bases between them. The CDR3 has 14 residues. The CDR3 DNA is TGTGCCAGCAGCCCGACAGGACAGAACTATGGCTACACCTTC. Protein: CASSPTGQNYGYTF.

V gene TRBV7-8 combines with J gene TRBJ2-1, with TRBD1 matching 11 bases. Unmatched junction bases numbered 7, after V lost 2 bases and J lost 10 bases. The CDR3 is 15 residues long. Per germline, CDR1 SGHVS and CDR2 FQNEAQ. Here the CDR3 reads CASSLQGQGVQEQFF. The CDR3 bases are TGTGCCAGCAGCTTACAGGGACAGGGGGTACAAGAGCAGTTCTTC.

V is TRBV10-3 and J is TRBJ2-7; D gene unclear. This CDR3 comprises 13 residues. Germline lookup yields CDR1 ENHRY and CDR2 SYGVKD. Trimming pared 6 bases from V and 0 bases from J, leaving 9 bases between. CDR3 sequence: CAIRGENSYEQYF. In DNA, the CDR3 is TGTGCCATCAGGGGCGAGAACTCCTACGAGCAGTACTTC.

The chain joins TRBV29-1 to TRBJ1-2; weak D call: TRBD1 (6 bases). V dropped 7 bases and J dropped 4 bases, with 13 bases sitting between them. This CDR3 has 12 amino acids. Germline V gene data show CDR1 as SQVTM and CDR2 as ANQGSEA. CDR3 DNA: TGCAGCGCTGGCTCGGACAGCTATGGCTACACCTTC. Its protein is CSAGSDSYGYTF.

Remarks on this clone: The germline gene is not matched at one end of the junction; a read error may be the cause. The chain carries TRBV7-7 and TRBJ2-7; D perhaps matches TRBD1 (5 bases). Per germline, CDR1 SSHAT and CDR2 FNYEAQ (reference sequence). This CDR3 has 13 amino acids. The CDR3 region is CASSSTPGNEQYF. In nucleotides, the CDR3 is TGTGCTAGCAGCTCGACCCCAGGGAACGAGCAGTACTTC.

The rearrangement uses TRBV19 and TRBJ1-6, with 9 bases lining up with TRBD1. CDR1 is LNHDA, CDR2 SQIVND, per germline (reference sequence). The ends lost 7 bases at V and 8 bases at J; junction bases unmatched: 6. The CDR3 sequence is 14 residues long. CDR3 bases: TGTGCCAGTAAACCGGGACAGGGTTATTCACCCCTCCACTTT. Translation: CASKPGQGYSPLHF.